The 20 T cell receptor beta chains below were found in one sample sequenced in a study of blood T cell repertoires in COVID-19. Assay: immunoSEQ multiplex PCR; the TCRdb copy retains only in-frame clones and omits some. The sample holds some 250,000 clones, around 86% seen once. Sequences were obtained from peripheral blood. These receptors were collected from a woman aged 60 to 75 with COVID-19, enrolled during active disease.

The genes are TRBV6-5 and TRBJ2-1; 9 bases line up with TRBD2. The V and J ends lost 10 bases and 6 bases, in that order; junction bases with no gene match: 10. Germline CDR1 reads MNHEY; CDR2 reads SVGAGI. The CDR3 runs to 14 residues. This chain's CDR3 is CATLRTSAVNEQFF. The CDR3 nucleotides read TGTGCCACTCTTCGGACTAGCGCAGTCAATGAGCAGTTCTTC.

V gene TRBV27 combines with J gene TRBJ1-6; 9 bases fit TRBD1. V trimming: 3 bases; J trimming: 11 bases; junction bases outside the gene matches: 5. CDR1 and CDR2 from the germline V gene are MNHEY and SMNVEV (reference sequence). The CDR3 extends over 14 amino acids. Written as DNA, the CDR3 is TGTGCCAGCAGTTTTGGGACAGGGCAGCCACCCCTCCACTTT. Translating it yields CASSFGTGQPPLHF.

This chain links TRBV15 with TRBJ2-3; 12 bases align to TRBD2. CDR1 is LNHNV, CDR2 YYDKDF, per germline (reference sequence). With 1 base clipped from V and 3 bases from J, the junction kept 5 bases outside the gene matches. This CDR3 is 17 amino acids long. The DNA of the CDR3 is TGTGCCACCAGCAGAGTAGCTAGCGGGAGGGGGACAGATACGCAGTATTTT. Amino acid sequence: CATSRVASGRGTDTQYF.

This chain links TRBV7-3 with TRBJ2-1; D possibly corresponds to TRBD2 (6 bases). Per the germline V gene, CDR1 is SGHTA and CDR2 is FQGTGA. Trimming stripped 5 bases from V and 7 bases from J, with 12 bases between. This CDR3 spans 13 amino acids. The CDR3: CASSPRRGNEQFF. The DNA for the CDR3 is TGTGCCAGCAGCCCCCGGCGGGGAAATGAGCAGTTCTTC.

The V and J genes are TRBV7-2 and TRBJ2-1, with a tentative D call TRBD2 (6 bases). Germline values: CDR1 SGHTA, CDR2 FQGNSA. The V and J ends lost 6 bases and 0 bases respectively, with 12 bases between them. The CDR3 has 15 amino acids. Written as DNA, the CDR3 is TGTGCCAGCAGTAAGACTAGTAGCTCCTACAATGAGCAGTTCTTC. Its translation is CASSKTSSSYNEQFF.

This rearrangement joins TRBV24-1 to TRBJ1-1; D not certain. Germline V gene data show CDR1 as KGHDR and CDR2 as SFDVKD. Between the trimmed V and J ends, which lost 10 bases and 3 bases, there was a span of 17 bases. The CDR3 totals 14 residues. The CDR3 coding sequence is TGTGCCACTCGGCCGGGCCGCGGGTACACTGAAGCTTTCTTT. It specifies CATRPGRGYTEAFF.

The chain links TRBV20-1 to TRBJ2-3, with 9 bases lining up with TRBD2. This CDR3 contains 15 residues. Germline-derived CDR1 and CDR2 are DFQATT and SNEGSKA (reference sequence). V lost 3 bases to trimming and J lost 4 bases; unmatched junction nucleotides: 8. The DNA for the CDR3 is TGCAGTGCTAGTCCTGGGCGGGAGGGCCCAGATACGCAGTATTTT. As protein: CSASPGREGPDTQYF.

The chain carries TRBV6-1 and TRBJ1-6, with 8 bases identical to TRBD1. The CDR3 consists of 16 residues. Germline V gene lookup returns CDR1 MNHNS and CDR2 SASEGT. J was trimmed by 7 bases and V by 4 bases; bases with no gene match: 9. This CDR3 is CASSGYQGAENSPLHF. CDR3 sequence (DNA): TGTGCCAGCAGTGGGTATCAGGGGGCCGAGAATTCACCCCTCCACTTT.

The rearrangement links TRBV28 to TRBJ2-7, with 7 bases that match TRBD2. This CDR3 comprises 14 residues. Germline loops: CDR1 MDHEN, CDR2 SYDVKM. V was pared by 7 bases and J by 3 bases, with 9 bases of the junction left unmatched. The CDR3 bases are TGTGCCAGCATCCCTAGCGGAAACTACTACGAGCAGTACTTC. This encodes CASIPSGNYYEQYF.

V is TRBV30 and J is TRBJ1-2; D uncertain. The CDR3 covers 12 residues. The germline V gene has CDR1 GTSNPN and CDR2 SVGIG (reference sequence). The CDR3: CAYGGSLGGYTF. The CDR3 region has the DNA TGTGCATATGGCGGCAGCTTGGGTGGCTACACCTTC.

The CDR3: CASSPGWTSGPQYF. The CDR3 DNA is TGTGCCAGCAGCCCTGGGTGGACTAGCGGGCCGCAGTATTTT. The genes are TRBV27 and TRBJ2-3, with 11 positions matching TRBD2. CDR3 length: 14 amino acids. Germline values: CDR1 MNHEY, CDR2 SMNVEV (reference sequence). The V segment lost 6 bases and the J segment 10 bases; nucleotides outside the gene matches: 9.

The genes are TRBV7-9 and TRBJ1-3, with D possibly matching TRBD1 (6 bases). Between the trimmed V and J ends, which lost 6 bases and 0 bases, there was a span of 9 bases. Looked up from germline, CDR1 is SEHNR and CDR2 is FQNEAQ (reference sequence). The CDR3 has 14 amino acids. The CDR3 spells CASSQDSSGNTIYF. Written as DNA, the CDR3 is TGTGCCAGCAGTCAGGACAGCTCTGGAAACACCATATATTTT.

The CDR3 is CASSRTGATINYGYTF. The CDR3 nucleotides read TGTGCCAGCAGTAGGACAGGGGCAACTATTAACTATGGCTACACCTTC. The chain uses TRBV27 and TRBJ1-2, with 9 bases fitting TRBD1. Germline values: CDR1 MNHEY, CDR2 SMNVEV (reference sequence). There are 16 residues in the CDR3. Trimming took 5 bases from V and 1 from J; bases not matched to a gene: 8.

The V call is TRBV2, the J call TRBJ1-5, with D maybe TRBD1 (6 bases). The ends were cut back, 6 bases at V and 2 bases at J, with 14 bases in the middle. The CDR3 sequence is 15 residues long. CDR1 is SNHLY, CDR2 FYNNEI, per germline. CDR3 in DNA: TGTGCCAGCAGGTGGACAGAGCACGGCAATCAGCCCCAGCATTTT. It specifies CASRWTEHGNQPQHF.

The chain recombines TRBV27 with TRBJ2-1, with D unresolved. Germline V lookup: CDR1 MNHEY, CDR2 SMNVEV (reference sequence). V dropped 1 base and J dropped 15 bases, with 19 bases sitting between them. This CDR3 comprises 14 residues. The CDR3 DNA reads as TGTGCCAGCAGTTTATTTAACGTGGCGGCCGGTCTGTTCTTC. It is translated as CASSLFNVAAGLFF.

V is TRBV18 and J is TRBJ1-1; no definite D call. Germline V gene lookup returns CDR1 KGHSH and CDR2 LQKENI. The CDR3 consists of 11 residues. Trimming took off 3 bases at V and 8 bases at J, with 7 bases between the two ends. CDR3: CASSPSGEAFF. The CDR3 DNA is TGTGCCAGCTCACCTTCAGGCGAAGCTTTCTTT. Based on the CDR3 plus reference TRBV18 and TRBJ1-1, the full variable domain is NAGVMQNPRHLVRRRGQEARLRCSPMKGHSHVYWYRQLPEEGLKFMVYLQKENIIDESGMPKERFSAEFPKEGPSILRIQQVVRGDSAAYFCASSPSGEAFFGQGTRLTVV.

This clone was observed a single time. The sample has other DNA sequences that encode this CDR3 too. DNA of the CDR3: TGTGCCTGGAGTGTAGGACAAGCCACCGGGGAGCTGTTTTTT. This codes for CAWSVGQATGELFF. The chain combines TRBV30 with TRBJ2-2, with a tentative D call TRBD1 (5 bases). The germline CDR1 and CDR2 sequences are GTSNPN and SVGIG (reference sequence). The V end lost 0 bases, the J end lost 4 bases, and 9 bases lay between the germline ends. This CDR3 is built from 14 residues.

The J gene is TRBJ2-7, the V gene TRBV5-5; TRBD1 matches 8 bases. Germline V gives CDR1 SGHKS, CDR2 YYEKEE (reference sequence). The CDR3 is 15 amino acids. The J segment lost 3 bases and the V segment lost 2 bases, leaving 7 bases of the junction unmatched. CDR3 bases: TGTGCCAGCAGCTTTCATCCCGGACAGGGCTACGAGCAGTACTTC. Its translation: CASSFHPGQGYEQYF.

The chain links TRBV9 to TRBJ1-1; D gene ambiguous. Trimming took off 0 bases at V and 0 bases at J, with 3 bases between the two ends. Germline values: CDR1 SGDLS, CDR2 YYNGEE. The length of the CDR3 is 13 residues. The DNA of the CDR3 is TGTGCCAGCAGCGTAGTCATGAACACTGAAGCTTTCTTT. This encodes CASSVVMNTEAFF.

The chain employs TRBV21-1 and TRBJ2-7; TRBD2, as called in the table, went unchecked against the DNA. TRBV21-1 is a known pseudogene. CDR3 length: 20 residues. The CDR3 protein is CASSKDICRPSEGRGYEQYF. CDR3 coding DNA: TGTGCCAGCAGCAAAGACATCTGCCGACCCTCTGAAGGGAGAGGGTACGAGCAGTACTTC.